This passage covers 8 T cell receptor beta chains from one sample sequenced in a study of vaccination and CD4 T cells after COVID-19. Each CDR3 protein gets one entry after TCRdb re-called the PCR reads with MiXCR. The sample has fewer than 20,000 distinct CDR3 sequences, approximately 60% seen once. Sequencing used CD4+ T cells from blood, obtained after SARS-CoV-2 vaccination. The receptors stem from a human donor who had recovered from COVID-19.

The rearrangement joins TRBV7-8 to TRBJ1-6; 7 nucleotides align to TRBD1. Germline V gene sequence: CDR1 SGHVS, CDR2 FQNEAQ. V lost 5 bases, J lost 11 bases, and 9 bases stayed unmatched. The CDR3 loop spans 14 amino acids. In DNA form, the CDR3 reads TGTGCCAGCAGCACCGGGACAGACGTTACACCCCTCCACTTT. It codes for CASSTGTDVTPLHF. The variable domain in full, completed from reference TRBV7-8 and TRBJ1-6, reads GAGVSQSPRYKVAKRGQDVALRCDPISGHVSLFWYQQALGQGPEFLTYFQNEAQLDKSGLPSDRFFAERPEGSVSTLKIQRTQQEDSAVYLCASSTGTDVTPLHFGNGTRLTVT.

The chain employs TRBV6-1 and TRBJ2-7; D unresolved. There are 14 residues in the CDR3. Germline V CDR1 and CDR2: MNHNS, SASEGT. V lost 5 bases and J lost 4, with 15 bases in between. CDR3 in DNA: TGTGCCAGCAGTCTCTCGCGAGGTGGATACGAGCAGTACTTC. Its protein product is CASSLSRGGYEQYF.

This clonotype was observed a few times. The gene calls are TRBV7-2 and TRBJ1-5, with 7 bases fitting TRBD1. Trimming cost V 1 base and J 7 bases; bases outside gene matches: 7. Germline assignment: CDR1 SGHTA and CDR2 FQGNSA. This CDR3 is 15 amino acids long. Here the CDR3 reads CASSLDRGNEQPQHF. The CDR3 DNA is TGTGCCAGCAGCTTAGACAGGGGAAACGAGCAGCCCCAGCATTTT.

This chain links TRBV20-1 with TRBJ2-5; D is perhaps TRBD2 (5 bases). V was pared by 6 bases and J by 2 bases, with 13 bases between. Germline lookup yields CDR1 DFQATT and CDR2 SNEGSKA (reference sequence). The CDR3 is 13 amino acids. In DNA, the CDR3 is TGCAGTGCCCCAACTAGGGCACAAGAGACCCAGTACTTC. It codes for CSAPTRAQETQYF.

This CDR3 reads CASSPRLAGASYEQYF. CDR3 in DNA: TGTGCCAGCAGCCCCCGACTAGCGGGAGCCTCTTACGAGCAGTACTTC. The rearrangement uses TRBV27 and TRBJ2-7, with 12 bases matching TRBD2. The V segment lost 6 bases and the J segment 4 bases; nucleotides outside the gene matches: 10. This CDR3 is built from 16 residues. Germline CDR1 and CDR2: MNHEY and SMNVEV (reference sequence).

The rearrangement links TRBV29-1 to TRBJ2-3; D uncertain. Germline V gene lookup returns CDR1 SQVTM and CDR2 ANQGSEA. CDR3 length: 15 residues. Trimming removed 5 bases at V and 0 bases at J, with 15 bases between. Here the CDR3 reads CSVSFGGASTDTQYF. For the CDR3, the DNA is TGCAGCGTTTCCTTCGGCGGAGCCAGCACAGATACGCAGTATTTT.

The J gene is TRBJ2-1, the V gene TRBV20-1, with D maybe TRBD1 (6 bases). Germline values: CDR1 DFQATT, CDR2 SNEGSKA (reference sequence). Trimming took off 1 base at V and 0 bases at J, with 16 bases between the two ends. The CDR3 spans 17 residues. Here the CDR3 DNA reads TGCAGTGCTAGAGTCTTCTGGGGGCATAGCTCCTACAATGAGCAGTTCTTC. This gives the protein CSARVFWGHSSYNEQFF.

The chain uses TRBV20-1 and TRBJ2-5; 11 nucleotides align to TRBD2. CDR1 is DFQATT, CDR2 SNEGSKA, per germline (reference sequence). This CDR3 region has 17 residues. V shed 6 bases and J 7 bases; nucleotides not matched to a gene: 19. The chain's CDR3 is CSAANQTSGRVSGTQYF. Here the CDR3 DNA reads TGCAGTGCAGCCAACCAAACTAGCGGGAGAGTCTCTGGGACCCAGTACTTC.